A selection of T cell receptor beta chains follows, all from one sample in a study of CD8 T cells in ankylosing spondylitis. In TCRdb, the 5' RACE reads were re-called with MiXCR into one record per CDR3 protein. Of under 850,000 distinct CDR3 sequences listed, 15% to 20% were seen once; the top ten hold about 19%. The sample comprised blood, either unsorted or a sorted T cell fraction (not recorded which). These receptors were collected from a male donor with ankylosing spondylitis. CDR3s include the opening cysteine and the closing phenylalanine or tryptophan. Each record gives: J gene, V gene, D gene, clone size, CDR3 DNA, CDR3 protein. A D gene is named only where the DNA matches it firmly. Size tells how often a clone was seen (once, few, many) or the class of an expanded clone, and some rows leave it out.

j_call: TRBJ1-2
v_call: TRBV20-1
d_call: NA
clone_size: NA
cdr3_nt: TGCAGTGCTGAGACCCAAAGGGATGGCTACACCTTC
cdr3_aa: CSAETQRDGYTF

j_call: TRBJ2-2
v_call: TRBV27
d_call: NA
clone_size: NA
cdr3_nt: TGTGCCAGCAGTCTGTACAGGGTAAACACCGGGGAGCTGTTTTTT
cdr3_aa: CASSLYRVNTGELFF

j_call: TRBJ2-1
v_call: TRBV20-1
d_call: TRBD2
clone_size: NA
cdr3_nt: TGCAGTGCTAGACTAGCGGGGGACAACTACAATGAGCAGTTCTTC
cdr3_aa: CSARLAGDNYNEQFF

j_call: TRBJ2-7
v_call: TRBV20-1
d_call: TRBD2
clone_size: few
cdr3_nt: TGCAGTGCTAGAGAGGGACTAGTACGGGACTACGAGCAGTACTTC
cdr3_aa: CSAREGLVRDYEQYF

j_call: TRBJ1-1
v_call: TRBV6-1
d_call: TRBD1
clone_size: few
cdr3_nt: TGTGCCAGCAGTAATCAGGGGGCCTACACTGAAGCTTTCTTT
cdr3_aa: CASSNQGAYTEAFF

j_call: TRBJ2-7
v_call: TRBV4-1
d_call: TRBD2
clone_size: few
cdr3_nt: TGCGCCAGCAGCCAACAGCAACGGGGGGGGAGCATCTACGAGCAGTACTTC
cdr3_aa: CASSQQQRGGSIYEQYF

j_call: TRBJ2-4
v_call: TRBV6-1
d_call: TRBD2
clone_size: NA
cdr3_nt: TGTGCCAGCAGTACCCGGACTAGCGGGGGATGGAACATTCAGTACTTC
cdr3_aa: CASSTRTSGGWNIQYF

j_call: TRBJ2-7
v_call: TRBV28
d_call: NA
clone_size: NA
cdr3_nt: TGTGCCAGCAGGCCGGGGACCGTTACTCGCCTCGAGCAGTACTTC
cdr3_aa: CASRPGTVTRLEQYF

j_call: TRBJ2-3
v_call: TRBV18
d_call: TRBD2
clone_size: NA
cdr3_nt: TGTGCCAGCTCACCAACTAGCGGGATCGTTACAGATACGCAGTATTTT
cdr3_aa: CASSPTSGIVTDTQYF

j_call: TRBJ1-2
v_call: TRBV20-1
d_call: NA
clone_size: NA
cdr3_nt: TGCAGTGCTACGGCAGGGGAGGTGGACTATGGCTACACCTTC
cdr3_aa: CSATAGEVDYGYTF

j_call: TRBJ2-1
v_call: TRBV7-9
d_call: NA
clone_size: NA
cdr3_nt: TGTGCCAGCAGCTTAGGGGCTCACTCCTACAATGAGCAGTTCTTC
cdr3_aa: CASSLGAHSYNEQFF

j_call: TRBJ1-5
v_call: TRBV20-1
d_call: TRBD1
clone_size: NA
cdr3_nt: TGCAGTGCTAGCGGCGGACAGGCGGGCCAGCCCCAGCATTTT
cdr3_aa: CSASGGQAGQPQHF

j_call: TRBJ2-3
v_call: TRBV9
d_call: NA
clone_size: few
cdr3_nt: TGTGCCAGCAGCGTAGAGGCCACAGATACGCAGTATTTT
cdr3_aa: CASSVEATDTQYF

j_call: TRBJ2-1
v_call: TRBV20-1
d_call: TRBD1
clone_size: few
cdr3_nt: TGCAGTGCTAGACAGGGACAGTACAATGAGCAGTTCTTC
cdr3_aa: CSARQGQYNEQFF

j_call: TRBJ2-7
v_call: TRBV20-1
d_call: TRBD1
clone_size: NA
cdr3_nt: TGCAGTGCCACCGGGACAGGGGACGAGCAGTACTTC
cdr3_aa: CSATGTGDEQYF

j_call: TRBJ2-3
v_call: TRBV7-9
d_call: NA
clone_size: NA
cdr3_nt: TGTGCCATCCCGGACGGCGGGCCTAGCACAGATACGCAGTATTTT
cdr3_aa: CAIPDGGPSTDTQYF

j_call: TRBJ2-1
v_call: TRBV28
d_call: TRBD2
clone_size: NA
cdr3_nt: TGTGCCAGCAGTTCGTCGATTAGCGGGAGAGGTGAGCAGTTCTTC
cdr3_aa: CASSSSISGRGEQFF

j_call: TRBJ1-5
v_call: TRBV6-2/TRBV6-3
d_call: NA
clone_size: few
cdr3_nt: TGTGCCAGCAGCACCTGGGCAGGCGTTAGTCAGCCCCAGCATTTT
cdr3_aa: CASSTWAGVSQPQHF

j_call: TRBJ1-1
v_call: TRBV2
d_call: NA
clone_size: NA
cdr3_nt: TGTGCCAGCAGTGAAGCGAGAAAGACCGAAGCTTTCTTT
cdr3_aa: CASSEARKTEAFF

j_call: TRBJ2-6
v_call: TRBV25-1
d_call: NA
clone_size: few
cdr3_nt: TGTGCCAGCAGTGAACGGCCCCTGGGGGCTGATGGGGCCAACGTCCTGACTTTC
cdr3_aa: CASSERPLGADGANVLTF

j_call: TRBJ2-3
v_call: TRBV4-1
d_call: NA
clone_size: many
cdr3_nt: TGCGCCAGCAGCCTAATCTTAGGAACAGGGACCACAGATACGCAGTATTTT
cdr3_aa: CASSLILGTGTTDTQYF

j_call: TRBJ2-1
v_call: TRBV4-2
d_call: TRBD2
clone_size: few
cdr3_nt: TGTGCCAGCAGCCAAGAGGGAGCGGGAGCGACCTACAATGAGCAGTTCTTC
cdr3_aa: CASSQEGAGATYNEQFF

j_call: TRBJ2-7
v_call: TRBV12-3/TRBV12-4
d_call: TRBD1
clone_size: few
cdr3_nt: TGTGCCAGCAGTCTGGACAGGGTTGGATCCTACGAGCAGTACTTC
cdr3_aa: CASSLDRVGSYEQYF

j_call: TRBJ2-5
v_call: TRBV20-1
d_call: NA
clone_size: NA
cdr3_nt: TGCAGTGCTAGTTCGGGGGCTTACCAAGAGACCCAGTACTTC
cdr3_aa: CSASSGAYQETQYF

j_call: TRBJ1-1
v_call: TRBV6-5
d_call: TRBD1
clone_size: NA
cdr3_nt: TGTGCCAGCAGTTACCAGGGGGTGATGAACACTGAAGCTTTCTTT
cdr3_aa: CASSYQGVMNTEAFF

j_call: TRBJ2-4
v_call: TRBV5-1
d_call: TRBD2
clone_size: NA
cdr3_nt: TGCGCCAGCAGCCCCGGACTAGCGGGAGACATTCAGTACTTC
cdr3_aa: CASSPGLAGDIQYF

j_call: TRBJ2-2
v_call: TRBV7-2
d_call: NA
clone_size: few
cdr3_nt: TGTGCCAGCAGCTTGGCAGCACCCCGGGACGGGGAGCTGTTTTTT
cdr3_aa: CASSLAAPRDGELFF

j_call: TRBJ2-1
v_call: TRBV12-3/TRBV12-4
d_call: NA
clone_size: many
cdr3_nt: TGTGCCAGCAGTTTGGTCAGGGTTCTAAATGAGCAGTTCTTC
cdr3_aa: CASSLVRVLNEQFF

j_call: TRBJ1-2
v_call: TRBV12-3/TRBV12-4
d_call: TRBD1
clone_size: few
cdr3_nt: TGTGCCAGCAGAAGACAGGGTCACTATGGCTACACCTTC
cdr3_aa: CASRRQGHYGYTF

j_call: TRBJ2-1
v_call: TRBV24-1
d_call: NA
clone_size: NA
cdr3_nt: TGTGCCACCAGTTTAGGGTCAAAGGGGGACAATGAGCAGTTCTTC
cdr3_aa: CATSLGSKGDNEQFF

j_call: TRBJ2-1
v_call: TRBV9
d_call: TRBD2
clone_size: NA
cdr3_nt: TGTGCCAGCAGCGTATTCGCGGGAGAGAGCAATGAGCAGTTCTTC
cdr3_aa: CASSVFAGESNEQFF

j_call: TRBJ2-5
v_call: TRBV3-1
d_call: TRBD1
clone_size: NA
cdr3_nt: TGTGCCAGCAGCCTTATGGCCGGGACAGGAGGGGGAGAGACCCAGTACTTC
cdr3_aa: CASSLMAGTGGGETQYF

j_call: TRBJ1-5
v_call: TRBV12-3/TRBV12-4
d_call: TRBD1
clone_size: NA
cdr3_nt: TGTGCCAGCAGTCTAGGGACAGGGAAGCATTTT
cdr3_aa: CASSLGTGKHF

j_call: TRBJ2-1
v_call: TRBV19
d_call: TRBD2
clone_size: NA
cdr3_nt: TGTGCCAGTAGTGTACGGATAGCGGGGGAGTCCTACAATGAGCAGTTCTTC
cdr3_aa: CASSVRIAGESYNEQFF

j_call: TRBJ2-5
v_call: TRBV27
d_call: TRBD2
clone_size: NA
cdr3_nt: TGTGCCAGCAGTTTATCTTTCGCGGGGGGGCAAGAGACCCAGTACTTC
cdr3_aa: CASSLSFAGGQETQYF

j_call: TRBJ2-7
v_call: TRBV29-1
d_call: TRBD1
clone_size: many
cdr3_nt: TGCAGCGTCTCTCCCCGGGACAGGGAATACGAGCAGTACTTC
cdr3_aa: CSVSPRDREYEQYF

j_call: TRBJ2-7
v_call: TRBV12-3/TRBV12-4
d_call: TRBD2
clone_size: NA
cdr3_nt: TGTGCCAGCAGTTTTCTAGCGGGAGGAGGCTACGAGCAGTACTTC
cdr3_aa: CASSFLAGGGYEQYF

j_call: TRBJ2-1
v_call: TRBV12-3/TRBV12-4
d_call: NA
clone_size: NA
cdr3_nt: TGTGCCAGCAGTATAGTCAGGGAGAACGTCAATGAGCAGTTCTTC
cdr3_aa: CASSIVRENVNEQFF

j_call: TRBJ1-3
v_call: TRBV12-3/TRBV12-4
d_call: NA
clone_size: NA
cdr3_nt: TGTGCCAGCAGTTTGGAGTGGGGGCTCGCTGGAAACACCATATATTTT
cdr3_aa: CASSLEWGLAGNTIYF

j_call: TRBJ1-4
v_call: TRBV12-3/TRBV12-4
d_call: NA
clone_size: NA
cdr3_nt: TGTGCCAGCAGTCCCGGGACGGGTGAAAAACTGTTTTTT
cdr3_aa: CASSPGTGEKLFF

j_call: TRBJ1-5
v_call: TRBV2
d_call: NA
clone_size: NA
cdr3_nt: TGTGCCAGCAGCGCGGACCGTTTTAATCAGCCCCAGCATTTT
cdr3_aa: CASSADRFNQPQHF

j_call: TRBJ2-2
v_call: TRBV9
d_call: TRBD2
clone_size: NA
cdr3_nt: TGTGCCAGCAACGGTAGGGATGGGGGGCTAGCGGGACAAACCGGGGAGCTGTTTTTT
cdr3_aa: CASNGRDGGLAGQTGELFF

j_call: TRBJ2-7
v_call: TRBV18
d_call: TRBD2
clone_size: NA
cdr3_nt: TGTGCCAGCTCACCACCGGGAGCGGGAGTTTCCTACGAGCAGTACTTC
cdr3_aa: CASSPPGAGVSYEQYF

j_call: TRBJ2-2
v_call: TRBV5-1
d_call: TRBD2
clone_size: NA
cdr3_nt: TGCGCCAGCAGCACAGCGGGAGTAGGCACCGGGGAGCTGTTTTTT
cdr3_aa: CASSTAGVGTGELFF

j_call: TRBJ2-2
v_call: TRBV5-1
d_call: NA
clone_size: NA
cdr3_nt: TGCGCCGCTACCCGGGACTTTGTTCCCGGGGAGCTGTTTTTT
cdr3_aa: CAATRDFVPGELFF

j_call: TRBJ2-3
v_call: TRBV13
d_call: NA
clone_size: few
cdr3_nt: TGTGCCAGCCGGGCGGGGAACACAGATACGCAGTATTTT
cdr3_aa: CASRAGNTDTQYF

j_call: TRBJ1-1
v_call: TRBV12-3/TRBV12-4
d_call: NA
clone_size: few
cdr3_nt: TGTGCCAGCAGTTTTCAAGTGGGGATTGGGATGAACACTGAAGCTTTCTTT
cdr3_aa: CASSFQVGIGMNTEAFF

j_call: TRBJ2-5
v_call: TRBV5-1
d_call: NA
clone_size: few
cdr3_nt: TGCGCCAGCAGTTTCTCTCCGGGTAGGCAAGAGACCCAGTACTTC
cdr3_aa: CASSFSPGRQETQYF

j_call: TRBJ2-7
v_call: TRBV10-3
d_call: NA
clone_size: NA
cdr3_nt: TGTGCCATCAGTGAGTCGTCGGACTACGAGCAGTACTTC
cdr3_aa: CAISESSDYEQYF

j_call: TRBJ2-1
v_call: TRBV5-1
d_call: NA
clone_size: many
cdr3_nt: TGCGCCAGCAGCTTGGTCGGTGGGACGGCTAATGAGCAGTTCTTC
cdr3_aa: CASSLVGGTANEQFF

j_call: TRBJ1-1
v_call: TRBV4-1
d_call: TRBD1
clone_size: NA
cdr3_nt: TGCGCCAGCAGCCACGGACAGGTGAACACTGAAGCTTTCTTT
cdr3_aa: CASSHGQVNTEAFF

j_call: TRBJ1-1
v_call: TRBV4-3
d_call: TRBD1
clone_size: NA
cdr3_nt: TGCGCCAGCAGGCAACAGGGGGCCAGCGGTGAAGCTTTCTTT
cdr3_aa: CASRQQGASGEAFF

j_call: TRBJ1-5
v_call: TRBV7-6
d_call: NA
clone_size: NA
cdr3_nt: TGTGCCAGCAGCCCGAGGACACATAGCAATCAGCCCCAGCATTTT
cdr3_aa: CASSPRTHSNQPQHF

j_call: TRBJ1-2
v_call: TRBV5-5
d_call: TRBD1
clone_size: few
cdr3_nt: TGTGCCAGCAGTCCGTCCCGGGACAGGGCCCTGTATAACTATGGCTACACCTTC
cdr3_aa: CASSPSRDRALYNYGYTF

j_call: TRBJ1-6
v_call: TRBV4-1
d_call: TRBD1
clone_size: few
cdr3_nt: TGCGCCAGCAGCCAAGGGGTTGGACAGGGGTACTCACCCCTCCACTTT
cdr3_aa: CASSQGVGQGYSPLHF

j_call: TRBJ1-2
v_call: TRBV29-1
d_call: TRBD1
clone_size: few
cdr3_nt: TGCAGCGCTGTAATTACAGGGGGGGGTGGCTACACCTTC
cdr3_aa: CSAVITGGGGYTF

j_call: TRBJ2-1
v_call: TRBV4-1
d_call: TRBD2
clone_size: NA
cdr3_nt: TGCGCCAGCAGCCAAGATAGGTGGGAGGGTAGCGGGAGGGCCGGCTCCTACAATGAGCAGTTCTTC
cdr3_aa: CASSQDRWEGSGRAGSYNEQFF

j_call: TRBJ2-1
v_call: TRBV20-1
d_call: NA
clone_size: NA
cdr3_nt: TGCAGTGCTCCCTCGATTGACTCAGAGCAGTTCTTC
cdr3_aa: CSAPSIDSEQFF

j_call: TRBJ2-2
v_call: TRBV27
d_call: NA
clone_size: NA
cdr3_nt: TGTGCCAGCAGTTTTATGTCGAACACCGGGGAGCTGTTTTTT
cdr3_aa: CASSFMSNTGELFF